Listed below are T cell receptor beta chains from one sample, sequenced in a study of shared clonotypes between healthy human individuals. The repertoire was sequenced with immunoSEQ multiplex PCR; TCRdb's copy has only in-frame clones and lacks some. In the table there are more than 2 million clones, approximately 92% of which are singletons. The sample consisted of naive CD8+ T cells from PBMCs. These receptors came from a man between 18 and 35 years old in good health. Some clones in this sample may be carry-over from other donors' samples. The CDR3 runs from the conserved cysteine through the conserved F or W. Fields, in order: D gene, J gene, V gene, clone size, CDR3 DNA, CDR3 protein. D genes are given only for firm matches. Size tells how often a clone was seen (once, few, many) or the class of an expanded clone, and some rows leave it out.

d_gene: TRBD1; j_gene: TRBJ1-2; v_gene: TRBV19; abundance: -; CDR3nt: TGTGCCAGTCGACCCCGGGACAGCCCTAACTATGGCTACACCTTC; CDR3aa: CASRPRDSPNYGYTF
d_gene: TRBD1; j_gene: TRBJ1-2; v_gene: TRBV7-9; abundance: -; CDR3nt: TGTGCCAGCAGCGGAGGAGGACAGGGGCGAAACTATGGCTACACCTTC; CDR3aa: CASSGGGQGRNYGYTF
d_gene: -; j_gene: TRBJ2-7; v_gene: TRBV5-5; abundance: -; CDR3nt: TGTGCCAGCGAGAAGGCCGCGGTGAGACCTGGGGGGAACGAGCAGTACTTC; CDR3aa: CASEKAAVRPGGNEQYF
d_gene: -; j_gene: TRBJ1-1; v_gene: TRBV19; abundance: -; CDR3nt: TGTGCCAGTAGTATGTACGGGAACACTGAAGCTTTCTTT; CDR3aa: CASSMYGNTEAFF
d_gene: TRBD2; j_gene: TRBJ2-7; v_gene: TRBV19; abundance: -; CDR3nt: TGTGCCAGTAGCCCTCCCCAGCGGGACTCCTACGAGCAGTACTTC; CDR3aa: CASSPPQRDSYEQYF
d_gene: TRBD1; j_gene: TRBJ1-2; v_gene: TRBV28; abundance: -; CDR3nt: TGTGCCAGCAGCCCAAGGACAGGGGATGGCTACACCTTC; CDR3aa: CASSPRTGDGYTF
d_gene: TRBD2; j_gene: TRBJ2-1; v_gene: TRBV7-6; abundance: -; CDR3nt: TGTGCCAGCAGCAGACGTAGCGGGAAGGATGAGCAGTTCTTC; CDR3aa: CASSRRSGKDEQFF
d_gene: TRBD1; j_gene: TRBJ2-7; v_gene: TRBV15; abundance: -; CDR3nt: TGTGCCACCAGGGAAAGGGACAGGGGAGTCGACGAGCAGTACTTC; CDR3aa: CATRERDRGVDEQYF
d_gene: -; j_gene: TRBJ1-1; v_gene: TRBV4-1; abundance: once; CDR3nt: TGCGCCAGCAGCCATTCCGGGACCGAAACTGAAGCTTTCTTT; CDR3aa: CASSHSGTETEAFF
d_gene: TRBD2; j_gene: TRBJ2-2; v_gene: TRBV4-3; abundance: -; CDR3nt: TGCGCCAGCAGCCCATCCTGGACTAGCGACGCCGGGGAGCTGTTTTTT; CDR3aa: CASSPSWTSDAGELFF
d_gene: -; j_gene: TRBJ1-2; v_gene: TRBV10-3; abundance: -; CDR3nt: TGTGCCATCAGTGCCGGGGGGCCAGGCTATGGCTACACCTTC; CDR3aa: CAISAGGPGYGYTF
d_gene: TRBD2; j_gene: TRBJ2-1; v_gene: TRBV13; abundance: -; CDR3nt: TGTGCCAGCAGCTTAGTGTCTAGCGGGAGGGTGATTGAGCAGTTCTTC; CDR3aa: CASSLVSSGRVIEQFF
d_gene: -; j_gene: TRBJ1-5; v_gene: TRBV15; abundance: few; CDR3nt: TGTGCCACACAGGAGAAGAGCAATCAGCCCCAGCATTTT; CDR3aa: CATQEKSNQPQHF
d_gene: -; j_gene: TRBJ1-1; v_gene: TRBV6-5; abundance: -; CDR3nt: TGTGCCAGCAGTCCTCTTCCGAGGGCCGTTGAAGCTTTCTTT; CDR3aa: CASSPLPRAVEAFF
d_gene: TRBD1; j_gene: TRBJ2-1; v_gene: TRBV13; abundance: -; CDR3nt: TGTGCCAGCAGCCCGAGGACAGGACACAATGAGCAGTTCTTC; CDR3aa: CASSPRTGHNEQFF
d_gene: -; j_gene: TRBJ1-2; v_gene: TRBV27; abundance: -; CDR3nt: TGTGCCAGCAGCCTTCTCACGGGGGGGGATGGCTACACCTTC; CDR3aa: CASSLLTGGDGYTF
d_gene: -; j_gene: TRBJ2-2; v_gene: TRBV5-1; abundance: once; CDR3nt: TGCGCCAGCAGCCAGGGCTCAGAGGGGCGTTTCGCCGGGGAGCTGTTTTTT; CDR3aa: CASSQGSEGRFAGELFF
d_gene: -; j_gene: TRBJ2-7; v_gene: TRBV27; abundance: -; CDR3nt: TGTGCCAGCAGCTCAAGGGGGTCCTCCTCCTACGAGCAGTACTTC; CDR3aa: CASSSRGSSSYEQYF